Each of the 21 T cell receptor beta chains below was sequenced from the same sample in a study of identifying expanded T cells in peripheral blood. Method: immunoSEQ multiplex PCR; TCRdb's copy keeps in-frame clones and lacks some. The sample lists about 85,000 clones; about 89% were seen once. The sample was blood. The receptors were sampled from a person between 18 and 69 years old in good health.

The rearrangement joins TRBV5-4 to TRBJ2-2; D call uncertain. CDR3 length: 13 residues. The V gene's germline CDR1 is SGHNT and CDR2 YYREEE (reference sequence). V lost 6 bases, J lost 2 bases, and 8 bases lay in between. The CDR3 nucleotides read TGTGCCAGCAAGGAAAGAAACACCGGGGAGCTGTTTTTT. Protein product: CASKERNTGELFF.

The rearrangement joins TRBV28 to TRBJ2-7; D is undetermined. Germline V gene sequence: CDR1 MDHEN, CDR2 SYDVKM. Trimming removed 7 bases at V and 1 base at J, with 11 bases between. CDR3 length: 13 residues. CDR3 protein: CASTFPGSYEQYF. CDR3 DNA sequence: TGTGCCAGCACTTTCCCAGGTTCCTACGAGCAGTACTTC.

The V gene is TRBV5-8, the J gene TRBJ2-5; TRBD2 matches at 11 bases. Germline trimming cut 4 bases from V and 3 bases from J; bases unmatched to any gene: 8. Germline CDR1 and CDR2: SGHTS and YDEGEE. This CDR3 is 16 amino acids long. The CDR3 sequence: CASSPGLAVEKETQYF. The CDR3 coding sequence is TGTGCCAGCAGCCCGGGACTAGCGGTAGAAAAAGAGACCCAGTACTTC. Together with reference TRBV5-8 and TRBJ2-5, the CDR3 gives the full variable domain: EAGVTQSPTHLIKTRGQQATLRCSPISGHTSVYWYQQALGLGLQFLLWYDEGEERNRGNFPPRFSGRQFPNYSSELNVNALELEDSALYLCASSPGLAVEKETQYFGPGTRLLVL.

The table lists this clone with a count of one. CDR3 nucleotide sequence: TGTGCCAGCTCACCACCCTACAGCGCCTACGAGCAGTACTTC. This encodes CASSPPYSAYEQYF. V and J are TRBV18 and TRBJ2-7; D is unresolved. Germline values: CDR1 KGHSH, CDR2 LQKENI. V was pared by 0 bases and J by 2 bases, with 8 bases between. This CDR3 spans 14 amino acids.

The chain couples TRBV25-1 to TRBJ2-1, with 10 bases lining up with TRBD1. J lost 4 bases, V lost 10 bases, and 16 bases had no gene match. The CDR3 sequence is 17 residues long. Germline V gene lookup returns CDR1 MGHDK and CDR2 SYGVNS. CDR3: CATTPPPGTGVYNEQFF. In DNA, the CDR3 is TGTGCCACTACGCCACCGCCCGGGACAGGGGTTTACAATGAGCAGTTCTTC.

The rearrangement uses TRBV5-6 and TRBJ2-7; D remains ambiguous. V was pared by 0 bases and J by 3 bases, with 13 bases between. The germline gives CDR1 SGHDT, CDR2 YYEEEE. CDR3 length: 15 residues. The CDR3 DNA is TGTGCCAGCAGCTTGGGGCCAGATGCGTACTACGAGCAGTACTTC. Residues: CASSLGPDAYYEQYF.

The chain carries TRBV9 and TRBJ2-7; D is uncertain. CDR1 SGDLS and CDR2 YYNGEE come from the germline V gene. With 0 bases removed from V and 5 bases from J, the gap between germline ends came to 12 bases. The length of the CDR3 is 14 residues. The CDR3 here is CASSVDGVSNEQYF. CDR3 DNA: TGTGCCAGCAGCGTAGATGGGGTTTCGAACGAGCAGTACTTC.

This clone showed up just a few times. The rearrangement joins TRBV29-1 to TRBJ1-2, with 8 positions matching TRBD1. CDR3 size: 13 residues. After removal of 7 bases from V and 7 bases from J, the junction contained 11 bases not matched to a gene. CDR1 and CDR2 (germline): SQVTM, ANQGSEA. Written as DNA, the CDR3 is TGCAGCGCCCAGGACAGGGCCAGCGGTGGCTACACCTTC. Its translation: CSAQDRASGGYTF.

CDR3: CASSIRPAYEQYF. For the CDR3, the DNA is TGTGCCAGCAGCATACGGCCGGCCTACGAGCAGTACTTC. This sequence joins TRBV5-4 and TRBJ2-7; unclear D gene. The germline V gene has CDR1 SGHNT and CDR2 YYREEE (reference sequence). The V gene lost 4 bases and the J gene lost 2 bases, with 10 bases spanning the gap. The CDR3 covers 13 residues.

The chain uses TRBV5-6 and TRBJ1-1, with 8 bases identical to TRBD1. Per the germline V gene, CDR1 is SGHDT and CDR2 is YYEEEE. The CDR3 runs 15 residues. Unmatched junction bases numbered 6, after V lost 0 bases and J lost 5 bases. CDR3 sequence reads: CASSLGRGLFTEAFF. The CDR3 DNA reads as TGTGCCAGCAGCTTGGGCAGGGGGCTTTTTACTGAAGCTTTCTTT.

The chain joins TRBV9 to TRBJ1-3; D is undetermined. The CDR3 is 13 residues long. CDR1 is SGDLS, CDR2 YYNGEE, per germline. Trimming removed 3 bases at V and 1 base at J, with 5 bases between. This CDR3 reads CASSGVSGNTIYF. As DNA, the CDR3 is TGTGCCAGCAGCGGGGTTTCTGGAAACACCATATATTTT. Complete variable domain (other parts from reference TRBV9 and TRBJ1-3): DSGVTQTPKHLITATGQRVTLRCSPRSGDLSVYWYQQSLDQGLQFLIQYYNGEERAKGNILERFSAQQFPDLHSELNLSSLELGDSALYFCASSGVSGNTIYFGEGSWLTVV.

V gene TRBV11-2 combines with J gene TRBJ1-6; TRBD1 is a possible D gene (6 bases). CDR1 SGHAT and CDR2 FQNNGV come from the germline V gene. The V end lost 3 bases, the J end lost 8 bases, and 11 bases lay between the germline ends. The CDR3 contains 14 residues. CDR3 in DNA: TGTGCCAGCAGCTTTCGAGGGGGAGATTCACCCCTCCACTTT. It translates to CASSFRGGDSPLHF.

The genes are TRBV19 and TRBJ2-1, with D tentatively TRBD2 (6 bases). CDR1 and CDR2 (germline): LNHDA, SQIVND (reference sequence). V gave up 0 bases and J gave up 10 bases, with 13 bases separating them. This CDR3 spans 14 amino acids. The CDR3 protein is CASSIDPGVSEQFF. CDR3 coding DNA: TGTGCCAGTAGTATAGATCCGGGGGTGAGCGAGCAGTTCTTC.

In DNA form, the CDR3 reads TGCAGCGTTGAAGGGCGCCAGGGGGCGAACACTGAAGCTTTCTTT. This encodes CSVEGRQGANTEAFF. The rearrangement links TRBV29-1 to TRBJ1-1, with 8 positions matching TRBD1. Germline V lookup: CDR1 SQVTM, CDR2 ANQGSEA. The CDR3 spans 15 residues. V trimming: 1 base; J trimming: 1 base; junction bases outside the gene matches: 5. The full variable domain, in which reference TRBV29-1 and TRBJ1-1 provide the parts outside the CDR3, is SAVISQKPSRDICQRGTSLTIQCQVDSQVTMMFWYRQQPGQSLTLIATANQGSEATYESGFVIDKFPISRPNLTFSTLTVSNMSPEDSSIYLCSVEGRQGANTEAFFGQGTRLTVV.

The chain links TRBV13 to TRBJ1-1; D might be TRBD1 (5 bases). The CDR3 covers 15 residues. Germline V gene sequence: CDR1 PRHDT, CDR2 FYEKMQ (reference sequence). Deletions cut 5 bases from V and 1 base from J, with 14 bases between. The CDR3 coding sequence is TGTGCCAGCAGCCCCCTGGGGCGGGGGAACACTGAAGCTTTCTTT. It specifies CASSPLGRGNTEAFF.

This chain uses TRBV4-3 with TRBJ2-1; TRBD2 agrees at 8 bases. V gave up 4 bases and J gave up 3 bases; unmatched junction bases: 8. The CDR3 contains 16 residues. Germline lookup yields CDR1 LGHNA and CDR2 YSLEER. For the CDR3, the DNA is TGCGCCAGCAGCCGGAAGCGGGGGACAATCTACAATGAGCAGTTCTTC. Translating it yields CASSRKRGTIYNEQFF.

V and J are TRBV6-1 and TRBJ1-2, with D uncertain. Per germline, CDR1 MNHNS and CDR2 SASEGT. V lost 8 bases and J 8 bases, leaving 6 bases between the germline ends. The CDR3 loop spans 9 amino acids. In DNA, the CDR3 is TGTGCCAGCGGGTGGGGCTACACCTTC. It codes for CASGWGYTF.

The chain employs TRBV6-6 and TRBJ1-1; D unresolved. Trimming left V 7 bases short and J 1 base short, with 10 bases between. The germline V gene encodes CDR1 MNHNY and CDR2 SVGAGI (reference sequence). The CDR3 has 13 amino acids. Written as DNA, the CDR3 is TGTGCCAGCACCGATTTCGAGAACACTGAAGCTTTCTTT. This gives the protein CASTDFENTEAFF.

V and J are TRBV28 and TRBJ2-1; no clear D. This CDR3 comprises 14 residues. CDR1 is MDHEN, CDR2 SYDVKM, per germline. Trimming left V 6 bases short and J 0 bases short, with 9 bases between. In DNA form, the CDR3 reads TGTGCCAGCAGACCACCAGCCTCCTACAATGAGCAGTTCTTC. Its protein is CASRPPASYNEQFF. Combining the CDR3 with reference TRBV28 and TRBJ2-1 gives the whole variable domain DVKVTQSSRYLVKRTGEKVFLECVQDMDHENMFWYRQDPGLGLRLIYFSYDVKMKEKGDIPEGYSVSREKKERFSLILESASTNQTSMYLCASRPPASYNEQFFGPGTRLTVL.

The rearrangement uses TRBV2 and TRBJ2-7; 8 bases fit TRBD1. The V gene's germline CDR1 is SNHLY and CDR2 FYNNEI. J gave up 2 bases and V 6 bases, and 18 bases lay outside the gene matches. CDR3 length: 18 amino acids. CDR3 sequence reads: CASRLGQGGFTFTYEQYF. DNA for the CDR3: TGTGCCAGCAGGCTAGGACAGGGCGGCTTCACATTTACCTACGAGCAGTACTTC.

This clone has a handful of counts. CDR3: CASSVGLGDSYEQYF. CDR3 sequence (DNA): TGTGCCAGCAGCGTAGGTTTAGGGGACTCCTACGAGCAGTACTTC. The chain carries TRBV9 and TRBJ2-7; D perhaps matches TRBD1 (5 bases). V dropped 0 bases and J dropped 0 bases, with 10 bases sitting between them. CDR3 size: 15 residues. The germline gives CDR1 SGDLS, CDR2 YYNGEE.